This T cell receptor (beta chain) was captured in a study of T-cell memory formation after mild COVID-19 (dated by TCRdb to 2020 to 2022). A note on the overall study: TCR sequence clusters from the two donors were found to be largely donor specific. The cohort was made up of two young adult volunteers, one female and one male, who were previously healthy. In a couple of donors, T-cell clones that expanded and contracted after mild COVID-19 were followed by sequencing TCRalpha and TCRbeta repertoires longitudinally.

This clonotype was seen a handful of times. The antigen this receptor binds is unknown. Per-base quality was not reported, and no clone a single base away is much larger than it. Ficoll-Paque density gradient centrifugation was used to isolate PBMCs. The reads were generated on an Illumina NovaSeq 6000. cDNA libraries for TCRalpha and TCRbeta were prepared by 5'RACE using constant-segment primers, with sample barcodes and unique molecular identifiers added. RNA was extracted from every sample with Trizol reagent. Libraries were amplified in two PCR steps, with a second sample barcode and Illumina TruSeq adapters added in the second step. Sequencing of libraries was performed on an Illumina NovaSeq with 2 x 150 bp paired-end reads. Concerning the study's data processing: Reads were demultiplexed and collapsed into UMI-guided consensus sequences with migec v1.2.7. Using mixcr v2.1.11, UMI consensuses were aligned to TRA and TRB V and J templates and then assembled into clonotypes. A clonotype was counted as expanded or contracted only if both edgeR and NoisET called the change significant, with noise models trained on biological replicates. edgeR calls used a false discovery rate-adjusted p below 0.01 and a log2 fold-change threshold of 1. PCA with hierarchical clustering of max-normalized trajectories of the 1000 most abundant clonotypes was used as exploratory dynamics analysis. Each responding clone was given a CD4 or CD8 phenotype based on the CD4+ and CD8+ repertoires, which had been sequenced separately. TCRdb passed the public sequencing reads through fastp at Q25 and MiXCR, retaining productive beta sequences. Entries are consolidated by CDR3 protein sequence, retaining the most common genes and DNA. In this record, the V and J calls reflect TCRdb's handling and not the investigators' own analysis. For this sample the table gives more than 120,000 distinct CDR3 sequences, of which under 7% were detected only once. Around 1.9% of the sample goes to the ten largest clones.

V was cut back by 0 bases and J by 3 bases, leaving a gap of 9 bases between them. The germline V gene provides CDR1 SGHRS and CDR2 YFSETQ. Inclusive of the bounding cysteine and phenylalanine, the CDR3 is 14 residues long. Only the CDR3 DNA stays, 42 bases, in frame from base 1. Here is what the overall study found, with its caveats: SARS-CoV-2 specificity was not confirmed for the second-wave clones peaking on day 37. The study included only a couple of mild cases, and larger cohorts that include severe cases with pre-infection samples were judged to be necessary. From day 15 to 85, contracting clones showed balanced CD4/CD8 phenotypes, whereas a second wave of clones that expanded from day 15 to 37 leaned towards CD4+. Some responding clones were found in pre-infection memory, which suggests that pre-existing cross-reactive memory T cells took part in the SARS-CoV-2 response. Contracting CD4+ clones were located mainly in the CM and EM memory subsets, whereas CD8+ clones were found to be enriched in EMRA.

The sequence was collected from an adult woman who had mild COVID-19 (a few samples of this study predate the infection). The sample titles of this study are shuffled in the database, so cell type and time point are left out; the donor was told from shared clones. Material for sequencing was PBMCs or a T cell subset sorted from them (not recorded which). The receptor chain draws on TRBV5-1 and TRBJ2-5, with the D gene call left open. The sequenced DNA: TGCGCCAGCAGCTTGGCCCCCCCCAAAGAGACCCAGTACTTC. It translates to CASSLAPPKETQYF.